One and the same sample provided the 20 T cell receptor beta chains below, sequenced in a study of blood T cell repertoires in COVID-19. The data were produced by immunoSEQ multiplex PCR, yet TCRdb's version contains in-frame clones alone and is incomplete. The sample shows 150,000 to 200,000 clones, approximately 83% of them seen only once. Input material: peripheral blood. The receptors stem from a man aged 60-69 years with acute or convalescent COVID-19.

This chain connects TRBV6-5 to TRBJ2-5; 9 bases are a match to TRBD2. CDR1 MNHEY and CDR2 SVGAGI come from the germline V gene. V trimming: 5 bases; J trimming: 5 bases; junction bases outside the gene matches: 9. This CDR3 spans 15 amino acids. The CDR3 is CASSQFLAGRETQYF. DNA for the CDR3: TGTGCCAGCAGTCAGTTCCTAGCGGGAAGGGAGACCCAGTACTTC.

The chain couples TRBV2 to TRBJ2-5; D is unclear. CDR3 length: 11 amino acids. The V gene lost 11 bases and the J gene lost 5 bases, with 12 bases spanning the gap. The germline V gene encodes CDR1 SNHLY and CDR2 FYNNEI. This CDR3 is CAGGKDETQYF. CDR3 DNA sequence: TGTGCCGGCGGCAAAGATGAGACCCAGTACTTC.

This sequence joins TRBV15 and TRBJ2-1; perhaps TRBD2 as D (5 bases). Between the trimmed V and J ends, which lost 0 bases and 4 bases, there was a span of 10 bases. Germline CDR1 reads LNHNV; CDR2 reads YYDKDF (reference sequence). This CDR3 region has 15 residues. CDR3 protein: CATSRESAGYNEQFF. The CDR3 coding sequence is TGTGCCACCAGCAGAGAAAGTGCGGGTTACAATGAGCAGTTCTTC.

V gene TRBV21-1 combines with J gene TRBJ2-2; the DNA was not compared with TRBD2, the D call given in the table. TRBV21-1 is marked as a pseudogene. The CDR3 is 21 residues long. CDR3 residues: CASSTNFPGLAGGWGTGELFF. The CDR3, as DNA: TGTGCCAGCAGCACGAACTTCCCGGGACTAGCGGGAGGATGGGGCACCGGGGAGCTGTTTTTT.

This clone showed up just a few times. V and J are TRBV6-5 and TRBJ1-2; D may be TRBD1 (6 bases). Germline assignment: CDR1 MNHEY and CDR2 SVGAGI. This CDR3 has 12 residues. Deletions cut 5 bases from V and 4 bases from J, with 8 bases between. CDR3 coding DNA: TGTGCCAGCAGTCTGACAGGCTATGGCTACACCTTC. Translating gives CASSLTGYGYTF.

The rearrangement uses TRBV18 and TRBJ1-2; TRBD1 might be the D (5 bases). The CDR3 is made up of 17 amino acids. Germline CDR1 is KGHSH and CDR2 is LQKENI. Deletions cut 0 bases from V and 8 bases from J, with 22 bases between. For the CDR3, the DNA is TGTGCCAGCTCACCACCGAACGGAGGGGCCGGCGGGGACGGCTACACCTTC. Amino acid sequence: CASSPPNGGAGGDGYTF.

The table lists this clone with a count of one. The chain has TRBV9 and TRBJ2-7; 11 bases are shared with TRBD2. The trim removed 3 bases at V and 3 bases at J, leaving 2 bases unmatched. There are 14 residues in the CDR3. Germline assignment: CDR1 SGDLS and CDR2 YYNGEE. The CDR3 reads CASSDTSGSYEQYF. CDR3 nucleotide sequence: TGTGCCAGCAGCGACACTAGCGGGAGCTACGAGCAGTACTTC.

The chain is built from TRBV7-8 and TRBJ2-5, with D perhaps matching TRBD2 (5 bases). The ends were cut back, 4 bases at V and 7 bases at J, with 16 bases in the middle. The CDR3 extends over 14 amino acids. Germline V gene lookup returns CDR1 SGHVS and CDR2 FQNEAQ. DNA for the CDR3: TGTGCCAGCAGCTCCAGCTCGCTAGCAGGGACCCAGTACTTC. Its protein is CASSSSSLAGTQYF.

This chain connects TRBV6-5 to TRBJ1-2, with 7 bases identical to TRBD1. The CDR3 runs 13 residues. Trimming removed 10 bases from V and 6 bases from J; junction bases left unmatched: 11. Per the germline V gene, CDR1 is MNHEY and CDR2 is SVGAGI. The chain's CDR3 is CATKTGWSDGYTF. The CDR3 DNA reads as TGTGCCACCAAGACAGGGTGGTCGGATGGCTACACCTTC.

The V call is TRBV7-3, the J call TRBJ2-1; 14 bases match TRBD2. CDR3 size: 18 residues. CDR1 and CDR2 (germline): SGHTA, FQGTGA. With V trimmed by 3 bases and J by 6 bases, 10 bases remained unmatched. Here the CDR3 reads CASSLSPGTSGRGNEQFF. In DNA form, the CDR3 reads TGTGCCAGCAGCTTGAGTCCCGGGACTAGCGGGAGAGGCAATGAGCAGTTCTTC.

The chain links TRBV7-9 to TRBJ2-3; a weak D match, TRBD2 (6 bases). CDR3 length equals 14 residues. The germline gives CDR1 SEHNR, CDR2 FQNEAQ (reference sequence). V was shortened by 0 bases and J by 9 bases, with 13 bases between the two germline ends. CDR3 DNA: TGTGCCAGCAGCTTAGCTCTTGGCGGGGCAACGCAGTATTTT. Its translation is CASSLALGGATQYF.

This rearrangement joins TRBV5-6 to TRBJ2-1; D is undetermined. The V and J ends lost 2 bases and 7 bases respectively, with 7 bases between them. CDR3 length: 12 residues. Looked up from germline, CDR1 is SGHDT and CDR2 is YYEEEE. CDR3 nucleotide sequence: TGTGCCAGCAGCTTAGAACTAAATGAGCAGTTCTTC. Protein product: CASSLELNEQFF.

CDR3 coding DNA: TGTGCCAGCAGCTTAACAGGGGCCAATTCACCCCTCCACTTT. Protein product: CASSLTGANSPLHF. The chain joins TRBV28 to TRBJ1-6; 7 bases match TRBD1. The V and J ends lost 6 bases and 7 bases, in that order; junction bases with no gene match: 6. Looked up from germline, CDR1 is MDHEN and CDR2 is SYDVKM. CDR3 length: 14 residues.

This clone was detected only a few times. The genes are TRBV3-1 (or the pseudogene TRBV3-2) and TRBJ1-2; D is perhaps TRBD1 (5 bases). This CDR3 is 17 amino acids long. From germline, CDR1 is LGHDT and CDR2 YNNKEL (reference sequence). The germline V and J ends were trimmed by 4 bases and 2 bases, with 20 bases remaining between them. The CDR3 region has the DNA TGTGCCAGCAGCCGTCGGGTGACAGCTAACCCCAACTATGGCTACACCTTC. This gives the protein CASSRRVTANPNYGYTF.

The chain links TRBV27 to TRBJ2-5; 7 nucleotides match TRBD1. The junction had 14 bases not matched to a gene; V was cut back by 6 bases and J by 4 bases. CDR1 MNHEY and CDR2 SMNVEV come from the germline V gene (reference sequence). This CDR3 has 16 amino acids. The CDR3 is CASRGYQTGSRETQYF. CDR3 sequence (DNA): TGTGCCAGCAGAGGGTACCAGACAGGGTCGAGAGAGACCCAGTACTTC.

Written as DNA, the CDR3 is TGTGCCAGTAGAGCCCTAGCCTACAATGAGCAGTTCTTC. The encoded protein is CASRALAYNEQFF. The chain joins TRBV19 to TRBJ2-1; D is ambiguous. Germline loops: CDR1 LNHDA, CDR2 SQIVND (reference sequence). The CDR3 loop spans 13 amino acids. The V and J ends lost 6 bases and 2 bases respectively, with 8 bases between them.

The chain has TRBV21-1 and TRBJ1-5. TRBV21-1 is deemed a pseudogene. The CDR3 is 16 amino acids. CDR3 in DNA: TGTGCCAGCAGGATACCGGGGGGGGCTCGGGGCCAGCCCCAGCATTTT. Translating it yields CASRIPGGARGQPQHF.

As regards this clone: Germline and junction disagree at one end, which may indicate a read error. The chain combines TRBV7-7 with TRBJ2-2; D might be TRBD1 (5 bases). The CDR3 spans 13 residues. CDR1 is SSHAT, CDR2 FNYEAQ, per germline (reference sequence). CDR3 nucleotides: TGTGCTAGCAGTACTCAGGGAATTCGGGAGCTGTTTTTT. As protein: CASSTQGIRELFF.

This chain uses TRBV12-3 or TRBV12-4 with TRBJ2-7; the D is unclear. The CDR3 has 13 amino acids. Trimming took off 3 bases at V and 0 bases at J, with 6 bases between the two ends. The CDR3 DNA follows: TGTGCCAGCAGTTTGAGAAGCTCCTACGAGCAGTACTTC. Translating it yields CASSLRSSYEQYF.

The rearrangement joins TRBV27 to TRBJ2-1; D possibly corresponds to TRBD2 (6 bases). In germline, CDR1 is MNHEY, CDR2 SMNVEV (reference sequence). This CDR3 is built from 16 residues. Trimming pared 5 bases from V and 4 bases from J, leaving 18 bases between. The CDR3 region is CASSARGGYQYNEQFF. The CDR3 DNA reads TGTGCCAGCAGTGCGCGGGGCGGGTACCAATACAATGAGCAGTTCTTC.